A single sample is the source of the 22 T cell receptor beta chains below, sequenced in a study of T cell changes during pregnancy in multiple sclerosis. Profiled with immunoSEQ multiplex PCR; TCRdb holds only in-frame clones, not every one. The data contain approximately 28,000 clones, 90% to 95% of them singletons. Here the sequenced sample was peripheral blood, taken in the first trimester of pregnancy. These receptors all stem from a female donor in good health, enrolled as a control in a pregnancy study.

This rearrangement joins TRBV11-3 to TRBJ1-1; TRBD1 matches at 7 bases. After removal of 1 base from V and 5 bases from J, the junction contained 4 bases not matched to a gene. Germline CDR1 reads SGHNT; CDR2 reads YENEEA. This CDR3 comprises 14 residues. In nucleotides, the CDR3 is TGTGCCAGCAGCTTAGCCTTACAGGGGACTGAAGCTTTCTTT. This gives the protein CASSLALQGTEAFF.

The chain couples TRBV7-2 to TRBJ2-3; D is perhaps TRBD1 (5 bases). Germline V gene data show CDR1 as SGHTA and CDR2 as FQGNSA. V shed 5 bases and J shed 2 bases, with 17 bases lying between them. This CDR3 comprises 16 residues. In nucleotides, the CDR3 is TGTGCCAGCAGCCTGGGGCTAGGGGCCGCCACAGATACGCAGTATTTT. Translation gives CASSLGLGAATDTQYF. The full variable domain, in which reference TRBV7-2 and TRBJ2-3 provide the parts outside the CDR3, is GAGVSQSPSNKVTEKGKDVELRCDPISGHTALYWYRQSLGQGLEFLIYFQGNSAPDKSGLPSDRFSAERTGGSVSTLTIQRTQQEDSAVYLCASSLGLGAATDTQYFGPGTRLTVL.

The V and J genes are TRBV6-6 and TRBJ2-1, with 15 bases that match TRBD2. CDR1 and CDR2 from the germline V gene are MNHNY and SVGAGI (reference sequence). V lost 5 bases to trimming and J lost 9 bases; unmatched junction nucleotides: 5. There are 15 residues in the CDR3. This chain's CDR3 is CASSRTSGGAGEQFF. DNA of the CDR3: TGTGCCAGCAGTAGGACTAGCGGGGGGGCGGGTGAGCAGTTCTTC.

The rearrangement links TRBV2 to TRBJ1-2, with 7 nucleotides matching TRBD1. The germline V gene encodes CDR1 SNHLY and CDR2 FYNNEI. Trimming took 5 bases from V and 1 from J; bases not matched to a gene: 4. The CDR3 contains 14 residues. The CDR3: CASSRGQFNYGYTF. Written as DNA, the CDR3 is TGTGCCAGCAGTAGGGGACAGTTTAACTATGGCTACACCTTC.

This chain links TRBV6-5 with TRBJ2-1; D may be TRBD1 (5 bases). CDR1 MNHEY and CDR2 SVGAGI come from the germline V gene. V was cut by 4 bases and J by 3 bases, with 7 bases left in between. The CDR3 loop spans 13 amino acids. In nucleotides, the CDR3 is TGTGCCAGCAGTTGGCAGGGCTACAATGAGCAGTTCTTC. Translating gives CASSWQGYNEQFF.

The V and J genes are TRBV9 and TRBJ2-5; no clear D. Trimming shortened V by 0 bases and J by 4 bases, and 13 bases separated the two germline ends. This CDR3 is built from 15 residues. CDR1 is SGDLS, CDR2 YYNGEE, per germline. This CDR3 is CASSVGGSFRETQYF. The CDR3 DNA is TGTGCCAGCAGCGTAGGCGGCAGTTTTCGAGAGACCCAGTACTTC.

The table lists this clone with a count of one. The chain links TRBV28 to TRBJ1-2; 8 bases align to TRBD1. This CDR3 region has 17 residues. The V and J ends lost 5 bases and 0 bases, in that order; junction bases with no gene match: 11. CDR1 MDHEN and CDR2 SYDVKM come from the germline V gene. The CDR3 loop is CASSPGTGLQANYGYTF. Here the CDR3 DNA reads TGTGCCAGCAGTCCCGGGACAGGACTCCAAGCTAACTATGGCTACACCTTC.

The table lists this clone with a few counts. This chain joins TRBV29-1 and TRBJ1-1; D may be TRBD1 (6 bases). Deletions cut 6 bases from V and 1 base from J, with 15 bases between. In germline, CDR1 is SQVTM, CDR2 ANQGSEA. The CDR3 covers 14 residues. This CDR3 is CSVGPGHPNTEAFF. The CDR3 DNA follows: TGCAGCGTGGGACCGGGACACCCGAACACTGAAGCTTTCTTT.

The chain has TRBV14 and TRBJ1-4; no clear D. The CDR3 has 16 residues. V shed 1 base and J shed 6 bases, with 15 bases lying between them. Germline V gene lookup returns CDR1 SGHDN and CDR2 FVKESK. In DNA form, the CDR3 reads TGTGCCAGCAGCCAAGCGCTGCGAGGGAGGCATGAAAAACTGTTTTTT. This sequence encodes CASSQALRGRHEKLFF.

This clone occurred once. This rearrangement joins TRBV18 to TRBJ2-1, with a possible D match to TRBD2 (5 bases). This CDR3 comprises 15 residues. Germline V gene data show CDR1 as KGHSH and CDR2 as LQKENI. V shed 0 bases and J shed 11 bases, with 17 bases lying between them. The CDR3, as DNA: TGTGCCAGCTCACCACCGCGGCTAGCCCTTTGGAAGCAGTTCTTC. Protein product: CASSPPRLALWKQFF.

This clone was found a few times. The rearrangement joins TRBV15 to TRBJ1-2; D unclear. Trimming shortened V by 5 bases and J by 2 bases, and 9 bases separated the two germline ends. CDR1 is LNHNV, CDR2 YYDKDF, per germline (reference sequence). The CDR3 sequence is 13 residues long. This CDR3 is CATSLARNYGYTF. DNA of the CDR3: TGTGCCACCAGCTTAGCGAGAAACTATGGCTACACCTTC.

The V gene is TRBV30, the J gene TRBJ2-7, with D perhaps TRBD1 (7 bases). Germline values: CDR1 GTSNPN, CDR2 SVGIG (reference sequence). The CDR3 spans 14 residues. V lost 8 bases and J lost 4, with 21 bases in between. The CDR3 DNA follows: TGTGCCCGGGGGAGACCGGGACAGATGTACGAGCAGTACTTC. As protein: CARGRPGQMYEQYF.

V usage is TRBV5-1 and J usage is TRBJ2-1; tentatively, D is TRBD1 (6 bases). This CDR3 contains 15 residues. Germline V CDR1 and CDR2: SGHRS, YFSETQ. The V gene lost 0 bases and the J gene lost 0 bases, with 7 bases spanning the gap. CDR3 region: CASSLEGGSYNEQFF. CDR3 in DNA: TGCGCCAGCAGCTTGGAAGGGGGCTCCTACAATGAGCAGTTCTTC.

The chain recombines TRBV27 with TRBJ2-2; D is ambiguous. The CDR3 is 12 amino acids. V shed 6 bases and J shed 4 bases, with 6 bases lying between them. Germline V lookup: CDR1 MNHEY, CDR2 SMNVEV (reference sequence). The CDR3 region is CASRSGTGELFF. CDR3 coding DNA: TGTGCCAGCAGATCAGGCACCGGGGAGCTGTTTTTT.

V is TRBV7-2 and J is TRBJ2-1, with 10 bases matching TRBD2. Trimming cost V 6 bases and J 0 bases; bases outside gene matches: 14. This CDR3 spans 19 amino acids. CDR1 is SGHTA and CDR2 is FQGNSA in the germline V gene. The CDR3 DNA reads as TGTGCCAGCAGGTTGCGAGCGGGGGGGCTAGAGAGCTCCTACAATGAGCAGTTCTTC. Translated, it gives CASRLRAGGLESSYNEQFF.

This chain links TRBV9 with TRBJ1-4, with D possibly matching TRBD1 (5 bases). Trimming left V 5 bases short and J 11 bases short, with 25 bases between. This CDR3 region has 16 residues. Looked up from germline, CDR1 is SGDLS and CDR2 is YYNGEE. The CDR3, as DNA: TGTGCCAGCAGTTCTAGAGTACAGGTACCGCGGCGGAAACTGTTTTTT. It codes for CASSSRVQVPRRKLFF.

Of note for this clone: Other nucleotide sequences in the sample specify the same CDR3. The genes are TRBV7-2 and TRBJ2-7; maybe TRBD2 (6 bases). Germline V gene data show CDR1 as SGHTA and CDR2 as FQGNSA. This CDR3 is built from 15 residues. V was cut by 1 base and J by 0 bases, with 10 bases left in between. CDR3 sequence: CASSLGAGSSYEQYF. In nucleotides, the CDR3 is TGTGCCAGCAGCTTAGGGGCGGGAAGCTCCTACGAGCAGTACTTC.

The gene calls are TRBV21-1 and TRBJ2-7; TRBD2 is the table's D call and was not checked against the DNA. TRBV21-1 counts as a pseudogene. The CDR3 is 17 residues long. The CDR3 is CASSRRGSGGLRDEQYF. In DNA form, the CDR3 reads TGTGCCAGCAGCAGAAGAGGGAGCGGGGGCCTTCGGGACGAGCAGTACTTC.

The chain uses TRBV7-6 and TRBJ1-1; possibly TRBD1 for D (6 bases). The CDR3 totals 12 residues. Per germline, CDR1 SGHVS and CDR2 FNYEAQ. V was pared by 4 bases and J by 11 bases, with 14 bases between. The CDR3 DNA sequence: TGTGCCAGCAGCTCATCGGACAGAATGGCTTTCTTT. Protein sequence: CASSSSDRMAFF.

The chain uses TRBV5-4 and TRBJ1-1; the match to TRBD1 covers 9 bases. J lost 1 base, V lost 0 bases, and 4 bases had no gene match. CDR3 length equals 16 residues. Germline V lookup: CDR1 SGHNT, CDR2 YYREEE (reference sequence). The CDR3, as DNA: TGTGCCAGCAGCTTGGGCCTGGGACAGGGGAACACTGAAGCTTTCTTT. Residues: CASSLGLGQGNTEAFF.

CDR3 protein: CASSQYRDTYGYTF. In DNA, the CDR3 is TGTGCCAGCAGTCAATACAGGGACACCTATGGCTACACCTTC. The chain joins TRBV6-5 to TRBJ1-2; D possibly corresponds to TRBD1 (6 bases). Germline V gene sequence: CDR1 MNHEY, CDR2 SVGAGI. The CDR3 contains 14 residues. Trimming left V 5 bases short and J 4 bases short, with 14 bases between.

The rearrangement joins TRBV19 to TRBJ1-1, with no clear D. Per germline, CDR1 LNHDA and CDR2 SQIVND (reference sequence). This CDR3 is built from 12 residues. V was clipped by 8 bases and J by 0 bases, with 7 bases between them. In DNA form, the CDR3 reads TGTGCCAGTGGCCGGGTGAACACTGAAGCTTTCTTT. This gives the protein CASGRVNTEAFF.